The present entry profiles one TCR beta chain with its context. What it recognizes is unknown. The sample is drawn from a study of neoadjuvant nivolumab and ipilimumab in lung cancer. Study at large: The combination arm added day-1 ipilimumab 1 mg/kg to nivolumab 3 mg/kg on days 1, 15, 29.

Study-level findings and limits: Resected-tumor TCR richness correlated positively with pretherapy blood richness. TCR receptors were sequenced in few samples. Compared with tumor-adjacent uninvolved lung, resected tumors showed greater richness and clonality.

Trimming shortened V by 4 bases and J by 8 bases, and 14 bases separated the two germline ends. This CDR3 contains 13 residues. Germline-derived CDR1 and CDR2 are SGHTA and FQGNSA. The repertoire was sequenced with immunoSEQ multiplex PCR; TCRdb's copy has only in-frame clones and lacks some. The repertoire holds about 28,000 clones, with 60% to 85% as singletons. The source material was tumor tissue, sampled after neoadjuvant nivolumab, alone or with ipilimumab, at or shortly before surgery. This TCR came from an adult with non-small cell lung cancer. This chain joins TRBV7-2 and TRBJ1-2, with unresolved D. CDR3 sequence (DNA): TGTGCCAGCAGCTCAGGTGGGGTGAGAGGCTACACCTTC. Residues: CASSSGGVRGYTF.